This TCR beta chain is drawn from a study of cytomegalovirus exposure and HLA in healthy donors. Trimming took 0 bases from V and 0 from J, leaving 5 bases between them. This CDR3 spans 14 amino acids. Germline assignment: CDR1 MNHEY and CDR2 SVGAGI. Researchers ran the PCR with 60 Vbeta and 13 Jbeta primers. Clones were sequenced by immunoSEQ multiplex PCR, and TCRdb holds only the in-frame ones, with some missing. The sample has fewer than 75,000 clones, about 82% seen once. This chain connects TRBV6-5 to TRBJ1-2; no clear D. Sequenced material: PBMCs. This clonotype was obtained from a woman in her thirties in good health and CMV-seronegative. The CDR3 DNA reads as TGTGCCAGCAGTTACTCCTTTGCTAACTATGGCTACACCTTC. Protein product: CASSYSFANYGYTF.